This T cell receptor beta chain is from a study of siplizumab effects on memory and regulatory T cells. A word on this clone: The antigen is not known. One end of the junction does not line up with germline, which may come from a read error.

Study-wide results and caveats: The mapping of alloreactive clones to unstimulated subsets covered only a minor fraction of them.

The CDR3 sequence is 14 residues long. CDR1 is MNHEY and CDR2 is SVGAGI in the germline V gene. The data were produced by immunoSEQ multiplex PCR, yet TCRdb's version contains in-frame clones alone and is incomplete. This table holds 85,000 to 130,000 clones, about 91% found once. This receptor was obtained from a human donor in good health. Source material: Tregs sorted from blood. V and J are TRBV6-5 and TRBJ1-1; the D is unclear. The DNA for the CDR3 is TGTGTCAGCAGTTTCACTTTTGGCCCTAATGAAGCTTTCTTT. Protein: CVSSFTFGPNEAFF.